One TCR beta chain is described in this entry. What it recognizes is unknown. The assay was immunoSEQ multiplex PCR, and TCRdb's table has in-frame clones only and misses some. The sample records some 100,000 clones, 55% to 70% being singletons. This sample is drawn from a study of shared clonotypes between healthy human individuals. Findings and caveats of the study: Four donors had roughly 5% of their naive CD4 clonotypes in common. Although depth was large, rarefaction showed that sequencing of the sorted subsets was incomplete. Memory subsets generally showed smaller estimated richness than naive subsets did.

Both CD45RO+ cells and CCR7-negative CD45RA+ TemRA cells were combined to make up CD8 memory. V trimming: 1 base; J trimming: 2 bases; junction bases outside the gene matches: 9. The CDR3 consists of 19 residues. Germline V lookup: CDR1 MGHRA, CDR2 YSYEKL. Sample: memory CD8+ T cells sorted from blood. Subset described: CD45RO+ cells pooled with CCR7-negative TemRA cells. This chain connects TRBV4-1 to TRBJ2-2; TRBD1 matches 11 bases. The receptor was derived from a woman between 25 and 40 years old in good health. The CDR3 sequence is CASSQVSGTGGRNTGELFF. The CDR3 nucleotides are TGCGCCAGCAGCCAAGTCTCGGGGACAGGGGGGCGAAACACCGGGGAGCTGTTTTTT.